This T cell receptor beta chain was recovered during a study of molecular identifiers for immune sequencing clone quantification. Previously described methods and listed TCR primers produced bulk TCR libraries. MiXCR, applied by TCRdb to the PCR reads, yields one record per CDR3 protein. The repertoire consists of 350,000 or so distinct CDR3 sequences, with about a fifth occurring once and the leading ten covering 0.75% to 0.85%. This clonotype turned up a few times. The TCR was taken from a human donor in good health. Some libraries in this study had Jurkat cell RNA spiked in. The source material was naive CD8+ T cells from blood, with Jurkat cell RNA spiked in. Subset noted: FACS-sorted CD8+CD4-CCR7+CD45RA+ naive T cells.

DNA of the CDR3: TGCGCCAGCAGCCAAGATCCAGCTAGTGGGTACGAGCAGTACTTC. It yields the protein CASSQDPASGYEQYF. V usage is TRBV4-1 and J usage is TRBJ2-7; no clear D gene. The CDR3 is made up of 15 amino acids. V lost 0 bases and J 4 bases, leaving 13 bases between the germline ends. Germline assignment: CDR1 MGHRA and CDR2 YSYEKL.